Detailed here is one TCR beta chain. CDR1 is SGHRS, CDR2 YFSETQ, per germline. V was shortened by 3 bases and J by 0 bases, with 11 bases between the two germline ends. The CDR3 runs 15 residues. The assay was immunoSEQ multiplex PCR, and TCRdb's table has in-frame clones only and misses some. The table includes 70,000 to 95,000 clones, almost 95% detected once. The data are from a study of T cell changes during pregnancy in multiple sclerosis. The source is a female donor with multiple sclerosis, enrolled in a pregnancy study. J is TRBJ2-3 and V is TRBV5-1, with D maybe TRBD2 (6 bases). The sequencing used peripheral blood, collected in the third trimester of pregnancy. CDR3 amino acids: CASSWRDVSTDTQYF. DNA of the CDR3: TGCGCCAGCAGCTGGAGGGACGTAAGCACAGATACGCAGTATTTT.